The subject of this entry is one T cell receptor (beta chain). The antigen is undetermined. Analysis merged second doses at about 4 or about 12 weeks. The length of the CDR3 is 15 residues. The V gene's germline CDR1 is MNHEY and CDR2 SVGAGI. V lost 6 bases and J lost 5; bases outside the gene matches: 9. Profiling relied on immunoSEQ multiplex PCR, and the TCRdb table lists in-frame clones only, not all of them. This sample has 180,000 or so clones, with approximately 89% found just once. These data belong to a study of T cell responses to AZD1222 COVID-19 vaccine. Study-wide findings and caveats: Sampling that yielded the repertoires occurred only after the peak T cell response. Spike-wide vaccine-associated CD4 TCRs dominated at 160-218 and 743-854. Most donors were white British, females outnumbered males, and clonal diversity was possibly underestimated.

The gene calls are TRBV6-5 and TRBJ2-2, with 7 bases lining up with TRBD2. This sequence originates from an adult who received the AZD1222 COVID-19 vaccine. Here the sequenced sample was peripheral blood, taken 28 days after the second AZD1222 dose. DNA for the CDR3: TGTGCCAGCAGGGGGGGGATCGGGCGGACCGGGGAGCTGTTTTTT. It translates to CASRGGIGRTGELFF.